Listed below are T cell receptor beta chains from one sample, sequenced in a study of early T cells in non-severe SARS-CoV-2 infection. TCRdb re-derived calls from the 5' RACE reads in MiXCR, one entry per CDR3 protein. The table lists 35,000 to 45,000 distinct CDR3 sequences, 7.9% of them singletons. The starting material was whole blood, obtained at baseline. The receptors were gathered from an adult who was a healthcare worker with PCR-confirmed SARS-CoV-2 infection or an uninfected control (not recorded which). CDR3s include the opening cysteine and the closing phenylalanine or tryptophan. A D gene is named only where the DNA matches it firmly. For some rows the clone size is stated as once, few or many, or as a class when expanded; others skip it.

TRBV12-3/TRBV12-4	NA	medium-sized	TRBJ1-6	TGTGCCAGCAGTTTAGCATTCCAATTGGACCTCCACTTT	CASSLAFQLDLHF
TRBV15	TRBD1	many	TRBJ2-7	TGTGCCACCAGAGGGACAGCCGGGGCCTACGAGCAGTACTTC	CATRGTAGAYEQYF
TRBV20-1	NA	NA	TRBJ2-3	TGCAGTGCCCCGGTGGGGGCGGGTGTGACAGATACGCAGTATTTT	CSAPVGAGVTDTQYF
TRBV12-3/TRBV12-4	TRBD2	NA	TRBJ2-1	TGTGCCAGCACCAAACGGGGGGGCCTCGCTTTCAGTGAGCAGTTCTTC	CASTKRGGLAFSEQFF
TRBV6-5	NA	few	TRBJ2-1	TGTGCCAGCAGTCTCATCAGGGGGGAAAAGTTCTTC	CASSLIRGEKFF
TRBV4-1	TRBD1	many	TRBJ2-7	TGCGCCAGCAGCCACCCAGGGACAGGGGAAACCTACGAGCAGTACTTC	CASSHPGTGETYEQYF
TRBV29-1	TRBD1	few	TRBJ1-1	TGCAGCGTCCTCTCTGGACAGGGGAGGAACACTGAAGCTTTCTTT	CSVLSGQGRNTEAFF
TRBV11-2	NA	many	TRBJ2-3	TGTGCCAGCAGCTTGATAAGGGGGGGTATGCGCACAGATACGCAGTATTTT	CASSLIRGGMRTDTQYF
TRBV11-2	TRBD2	many	TRBJ2-7	TGTGCCAGCAGCCTCCGACTAGCGGGGGGTTACACCTACGAGCAGTACTTC	CASSLRLAGGYTYEQYF
TRBV6-5	NA	NA	TRBJ2-2	TGTGCCAGCAGTTACAGGGCCCATCCCAACACCGGGGAGCTGTTTTTT	CASSYRAHPNTGELFF
TRBV7-8	NA	many	TRBJ2-7	TGTGCCAGCAGCTACGGGGGGCAGGGGGAGTACGAGCAGTACTTC	CASSYGGQGEYEQYF
TRBV9	NA	NA	TRBJ2-1	TGTGCCAGCAGCGTAGACCTGGGGAGCTCCTACAATGAGCAGTTCTTC	CASSVDLGSSYNEQFF
TRBV2	NA	NA	TRBJ1-4	TGTGCCAGCAGGTGGGGGGTTGAAAAACTGTTTTTT	CASRWGVEKLFF
TRBV20-1	NA	NA	TRBJ2-5	TGCAGTGCTAGAGCCATAGGGGACCAGGGCGGGGAGACCCAGTACTTC	CSARAIGDQGGETQYF
TRBV24-1	TRBD1	few	TRBJ2-5	TGTGCCACCAGTGATTTGGGGGGACAGTCTCAAGAGACCCAGTACTTC	CATSDLGGQSQETQYF
TRBV6-2/TRBV6-3	NA	NA	TRBJ2-2	TGTGCCAGCAGTCAGACTTTACGGAAGCTGTTTTTT	CASSQTLRKLFF
TRBV10-3	TRBD1	NA	TRBJ1-1	TGTGCCAGCACCGCGGGACAGGGTTTGTTTGCTGAAGCTTTCTTT	CASTAGQGLFAEAFF
TRBV30	TRBD1	medium-sized	TRBJ1-5	TGTGCCTGGAGTATAGGGACAGGGGGCAACAATCAGCCCCAGCATTTT	CAWSIGTGGNNQPQHF
TRBV7-2	NA	few	TRBJ2-5	TGTGCCAGCAGATTGGGGGGGGCGGATTTGGAGACCCAGTACTTC	CASRLGGADLETQYF
TRBV20-1	TRBD2	NA	TRBJ2-3	TGCAGTGCAACGACTAGCGGGGGGGCCACAGATACGCAGTATTTT	CSATTSGGATDTQYF
TRBV10-3	NA	many	TRBJ2-3	TGTGCCATCAGTGAGGGGACCCCCGATACGCAGTATTTT	CAISEGTPDTQYF
TRBV5-5	TRBD2	NA	TRBJ2-1	TGTGCCAGCAGCCGGCCAGGGAGGGTAGCAACCTACAATGAGCAGTTCTTC	CASSRPGRVATYNEQFF
TRBV7-9	NA	NA	TRBJ1-2	TGTGCGGTCGGACCGCCACCTTATGGCTACACCTTC	CAVGPPPYGYTF
TRBV6-5	TRBD1	few	TRBJ2-3	TGTGCCAGCACTAAGACAGGGCATGATACGCAGTATTTT	CASTKTGHDTQYF
TRBV10-3	NA	NA	TRBJ2-7	TGTGCCATCAGTGAGGGCGGCTACTCCTACGAGCAGTACTTC	CAISEGGYSYEQYF
TRBV7-2	NA	few	TRBJ2-6	TGTGCCAGCAGCTTTCAGAGAGAAAACTCTGGGGCCAACGTCCTGACTTTC	CASSFQRENSGANVLTF
TRBV27	NA	NA	TRBJ1-6	TGTGCCAGCAGCGGGGGTTGGGGTTCACCCCTCCACTTT	CASSGGWGSPLHF
TRBV24-1	TRBD1	NA	TRBJ2-5	TGTGCCACCAGTGCCACCTTGTCTGGGACAGGGGGGTACCAAGAGACCCAGTACTTC	CATSATLSGTGGYQETQYF
TRBV20-1	NA	NA	TRBJ2-7	TGCAGTGCTATTTCAGCGGGACAGACCTACGAGCAGTACTTC	CSAISAGQTYEQYF
TRBV24-1	NA	few	TRBJ2-1	TGTGCCACCAGTGATTGGGGGGTCGACAATGAGCAGTTCTTC	CATSDWGVDNEQFF
TRBV12-3/TRBV12-4	TRBD2	many	TRBJ2-7	TGTGCCTCTCGGGAGGGTTCCTACGAGCAGTACTTC	CASREGSYEQYF
TRBV27	TRBD1	many	TRBJ1-2	TGTGCCAGCAGTGGAGGGACAGTCGCTAACTATGGCTACACCTTC	CASSGGTVANYGYTF